A single sample is the source of the 13 T cell receptor beta chains below, sequenced in a study of beta chain features in type 1 diabetes. The sequenced template was cDNA made from the entire isolated RNA. Libraries were prepared by immunoSEQ multiplex PCR; TCRdb keeps only in-frame clonotypes and omits some of them. The sample consists of about 350,000 clones, around 19% of them appearing once. The sequencing sample was made of naive CD4+ T cells from blood. The source of these receptors is a woman younger than 35 in good health.

This clone was counted only a few times. The V and J genes are TRBV4-2 and TRBJ2-1, with 8 nucleotides matching TRBD2. V shed 2 bases and J 2 bases; nucleotides not matched to a gene: 5. This CDR3 has 16 residues. Germline V gives CDR1 LGHNA, CDR2 YNFKEQ. The CDR3 DNA is TGTGCCAGCAGCCAAACTACTAGCGGTCCCTACAATGAGCAGTTCTTC. It encodes CASSQTTSGPYNEQFF.

V and J are TRBV12-5 and TRBJ1-1; no firm D call. Per germline, CDR1 LGHNT and CDR2 FRNRAP. The CDR3 is 13 amino acids. Trimming pared 1 base from V and 6 bases from J, leaving 9 bases between. This CDR3 reads CASGLASPSEAFF. Written as DNA, the CDR3 is TGTGCTAGTGGTTTGGCGTCTCCTTCTGAAGCTTTCTTT.

This clone appeared a few times. The rearrangement joins TRBV9 to TRBJ1-1; a weak D match, TRBD1 (5 bases). The CDR3 is 15 amino acids. Germline CDR1 SGDLS, CDR2 YYNGEE. V dropped 0 bases and J dropped 3 bases, with 12 bases sitting between them. The DNA of the CDR3 is TGTGCCAGCAGCGTAGAGGGACTTTACGACACTGAAGCTTTCTTT. It specifies CASSVEGLYDTEAFF.

In its sample, this clone was seen a few times. This rearrangement joins TRBV29-1 to TRBJ1-2; D not resolved. The CDR3 spans 13 residues. Germline lookup yields CDR1 SQVTM and CDR2 ANQGSEA. Trimming cost V 5 bases and J 0 bases, with 10 bases left between them. The CDR3 reads CSVRRAANYGYTF. Here the CDR3 DNA reads TGCAGCGTTCGGAGAGCAGCTAACTATGGCTACACCTTC.

The chain links TRBV2 to TRBJ2-2; 8 nucleotides line up with TRBD1. Germline values: CDR1 SNHLY, CDR2 FYNNEI. V gave up 7 bases and J gave up 5 bases; unmatched junction bases: 3. CDR3 size: 13 residues. For the CDR3, the DNA is TGTGCCAGCAAGGACAGGGAGACCGGGGAGCTGTTTTTT. Translating gives CASKDRETGELFF.

The gene calls are TRBV15 and TRBJ1-2, with D maybe TRBD1 (6 bases). Germline CDR1 LNHNV, CDR2 YYDKDF (reference sequence). Trimming pared 0 bases from V and 1 base from J, leaving 18 bases between. The CDR3 is 18 residues long. CDR3 region: CATSRDKPIGQLNYGYTF. Written as DNA, the CDR3 is TGTGCCACCAGCAGAGATAAACCAATTGGACAGCTTAACTATGGCTACACCTTC.

This sequence joins TRBV4-3 and TRBJ1-2; the D is unclear. Per the germline V gene, CDR1 is LGHNA and CDR2 is YSLEER. CDR3 length equals 16 residues. The V end was cut by 0 bases, the J end by 4 bases, with 15 bases between. CDR3 bases: TGCGCCAGCAGCCAAGATATTGTTAACAGAGTCTATGGCTACACCTTC. As protein: CASSQDIVNRVYGYTF.

This clone was seen more than once but under ten times. The chain couples TRBV5-4 to TRBJ2-5; D may be TRBD2 (6 bases). The CDR3 loop spans 15 amino acids. Looked up from germline, CDR1 is SGHNT and CDR2 is YYREEE (reference sequence). Trimming took off 2 bases at V and 5 bases at J, with 16 bases between the two ends. The CDR3 nucleotides are TGTGCCAGCAGCTTTAGGGCGGGAAGTAGCGAGACCCAGTACTTC. Translation: CASSFRAGSSETQYF.

The chain employs TRBV5-1 and TRBJ2-3, with 7 bases fitting TRBD1. The CDR3 has 16 amino acids. CDR1 and CDR2 from the germline V gene are SGHRS and YFSETQ. The J segment lost 1 base and the V segment lost 4 bases, leaving 9 bases of the junction unmatched. DNA for the CDR3: TGCGCCAGCAGCCCAGCCCGTGGGACAGGCACAGATACGCAGTATTTT. It specifies CASSPARGTGTDTQYF.

The sample holds a few counts of this clone. The chain couples TRBV19 to TRBJ1-1; D ambiguous. CDR3 length: 16 amino acids. V was clipped by 6 bases and J by 4 bases, with 21 bases between them. Per germline, CDR1 LNHDA and CDR2 SQIVND (reference sequence). The CDR3 here is CASRGNGIRLGTEAFF. In DNA form, the CDR3 reads TGTGCCAGTAGGGGAAACGGGATCCGGCTTGGCACTGAAGCTTTCTTT.

The V and J genes are TRBV5-4 and TRBJ2-3, with 8 bases matching TRBD2. Germline values: CDR1 SGHNT, CDR2 YYREEE (reference sequence). J gave up 4 bases and V 4 bases, and 11 bases lay outside the gene matches. The CDR3 length is 16 residues. DNA of the CDR3: TGTGCCAGCAGCACTAGGGGCGGGAGGTCCCCAGATACGCAGTATTTT. Translated: CASSTRGGRSPDTQYF.

The chain combines TRBV4-1 with TRBJ2-3, with D uncertain. Trimming took off 10 bases at V and 1 base at J, with 18 bases between the two ends. The V gene's germline CDR1 is MGHRA and CDR2 YSYEKL. The CDR3 extends over 15 amino acids. CDR3 nucleotide sequence: TGCGCCACCTCGGGTTTGAGGCACGGCACAGATACGCAGTATTTT. It specifies CATSGLRHGTDTQYF.

This clone was detected a few times. The CDR3 reads CAWSVTGGAVEQYF. The CDR3 nucleotides read TGTGCCTGGAGTGTAACGGGAGGCGCAGTCGAGCAGTACTTC. The chain is built from TRBV30 and TRBJ2-7, with 7 bases lining up with TRBD2. Germline-derived CDR1 and CDR2 are GTSNPN and SVGIG (reference sequence). Trimming at V came to 0 bases and at J to 6 bases, leaving 8 bases not matched to a gene. The CDR3 spans 14 residues.